A single sample is the source of the 14 T cell receptor beta chains below, sequenced in a study of cytomegalovirus exposure and HLA in healthy donors. Clones were sequenced by immunoSEQ multiplex PCR, and TCRdb holds only the in-frame ones, with some missing. The sample records 150,000 to 200,000 clones, about 84% being singletons. What was sequenced was PBMCs. The receptors were gathered from a woman under 30 in good health and CMV-seronegative.

V and J are TRBV6-1 and TRBJ2-7; tentative D call: TRBD1 (5 bases). The germline CDR1 and CDR2 sequences are MNHNS and SASEGT. V was cut by 4 bases and J by 4 bases, with 8 bases left in between. There are 12 residues in the CDR3. Here the CDR3 reads CASSGGHYEQYF. The CDR3 coding sequence is TGTGCCAGCAGTGGTGGACATTACGAGCAGTACTTC.

V gene TRBV6-1 combines with J gene TRBJ1-2; D is perhaps TRBD1 (6 bases). Germline V gives CDR1 MNHNS, CDR2 SASEGT. The CDR3 loop spans 15 amino acids. The germline V and J ends were trimmed by 5 bases and 8 bases, with 21 bases remaining between them. The CDR3 region has the DNA TGTGCCAGCAGTTTTATCAGACAGGAGGAACACGGCTACACCTTC. Protein product: CASSFIRQEEHGYTF.

V gene TRBV29-1 combines with J gene TRBJ1-2; D gene uncertain. The V gene lost 1 base and the J gene lost 4 bases, with 4 bases spanning the gap. Germline values: CDR1 SQVTM, CDR2 ANQGSEA. This CDR3 has 11 amino acids. CDR3 sequence: CSVEGSYGYTF. The CDR3 coding sequence is TGCAGCGTTGAAGGGAGCTATGGCTACACCTTC.

The chain employs TRBV20-1 and TRBJ1-1; 10 bases line up with TRBD1. CDR3 size: 11 residues. The ends lost 4 bases at V and 12 bases at J; junction bases unmatched: 5. Germline CDR1 DFQATT, CDR2 SNEGSKA (reference sequence). The CDR3 loop reads CSATDRGGSFF. The DNA of the CDR3 is TGCAGTGCTACGGACAGGGGGGGCTCTTTCTTT.

To note about this clone: An end of the junction does not agree with germline; a read error may underlie this. This rearrangement joins TRBV6-5 to TRBJ2-5; 12 bases match TRBD2. The CDR3 runs to 15 residues. In germline, CDR1 is MNHEY, CDR2 SVGAGI. This CDR3 is CASSRGTSGQGTQYF. CDR3 coding DNA: TGTGCCAGCAGTCGCGGGACTAGCGGGCAAGGGACCCAGTACTTC.

This chain uses TRBV5-4 with TRBJ2-2; 7 bases are a match to TRBD2. The CDR3 totals 17 residues. Looked up from germline, CDR1 is SGHNT and CDR2 is YYREEE (reference sequence). The V gene end was trimmed by 4 bases and the J gene end by 4 bases; junction bases not matched to a gene: 13. CDR3 coding DNA: TGTGCCAGCAGCCCCTCTAGGGGCGGGGGAGTCACCGGGGAGCTGTTTTTT. Amino acids: CASSPSRGGGVTGELFF.

V and J are TRBV28 and TRBJ1-1, with D tentatively TRBD1 (5 bases). Trimming removed 6 bases at V and 1 base at J, with 18 bases between. This CDR3 region has 16 residues. Germline V CDR1 and CDR2: MDHEN, SYDVKM. CDR3 sequence (DNA): TGTGCCAGCAGGATCCCGGGGGGAGGAAGGAACACTGAAGCTTTCTTT. This translates into CASRIPGGGRNTEAFF.

This rearrangement joins TRBV30 to TRBJ1-5; D possibly corresponds to TRBD1 (5 bases). Germline CDR1 GTSNPN, CDR2 SVGIG (reference sequence). This CDR3 is 13 amino acids long. V lost 4 bases and J 5 bases, leaving 12 bases between the germline ends. CDR3 sequence: CAWNREGHQPQHF. The CDR3 DNA is TGTGCCTGGAACCGGGAGGGGCATCAGCCCCAGCATTTT.

This chain uses TRBV7-9 with TRBJ2-1, with 7 bases identical to TRBD2. The CDR3 runs to 14 residues. The V gene end was trimmed by 2 bases and the J gene end by 5 bases; junction bases not matched to a gene: 3. Germline loops: CDR1 SEHNR, CDR2 FQNEAQ (reference sequence). Here the CDR3 DNA reads TGTGCCAGCAGCTTATTGGGAGGGGACAATGAGCAGTTCTTC. Its protein product is CASSLLGGDNEQFF.

This chain connects TRBV25-1 to TRBJ2-3; the D is unclear. The germline V and J ends were trimmed by 5 bases and 4 bases, with 10 bases remaining between them. The V gene's germline CDR1 is MGHDK and CDR2 SYGVNS. CDR3 size: 13 residues. The CDR3 nucleotides are TGTGCCAGCAGTTACAGTGGCGCAGATACGCAGTATTTT. Protein: CASSYSGADTQYF.

The chain has TRBV25-1 and TRBJ2-5; the D is unclear. The CDR3 is 11 amino acids. The germline V gene has CDR1 MGHDK and CDR2 SYGVNS. V gave up 4 bases and J gave up 6 bases, with 6 bases separating them. The CDR3 nucleotides are TGTGCCAGCAGTGGCAGGCAGACCCAGTACTTC. Protein product: CASSGRQTQYF.

This chain connects TRBV10-3 to TRBJ2-2; 8 bases fit TRBD2. V was pared by 9 bases and J by 1 base, with 10 bases of the junction left unmatched. This CDR3 has 16 residues. CDR1 is ENHRY, CDR2 SYGVKD, per germline. CDR3 sequence reads: CAITRSSGLNTGELFF. CDR3 nucleotide sequence: TGTGCCATTACCCGTTCTAGCGGGCTGAACACCGGGGAGCTGTTTTTT.

The chain links TRBV25-1 to TRBJ2-3, with TRBD2 identical over 9 bases. This CDR3 spans 14 amino acids. Germline V CDR1 and CDR2: MGHDK, SYGVNS. After removal of 3 bases from V and 4 bases from J, the junction contained 2 bases not matched to a gene. CDR3 residues: CASSDSGRSDTQYF. In DNA, the CDR3 is TGTGCCAGCAGTGATAGCGGGAGATCAGATACGCAGTATTTT.

The rearrangement joins TRBV5-1 to TRBJ1-2, with TRBD1 identical over 7 bases. The germline CDR1 and CDR2 sequences are SGHRS and YFSETQ. The CDR3 has 13 residues. Unmatched junction bases numbered 5, after V lost 4 bases and J lost 5 bases. The CDR3 DNA sequence: TGCGCCAGCAGCGACCGACAGGGTTATGGCTACACCTTC. Its translation: CASSDRQGYGYTF. The variable domain in full, completed from reference TRBV5-1 and TRBJ1-2, reads KAGVTQTPRYLIKTRGQQVTLSCSPISGHRSVSWYQQTPGQGLQFLFEYFSETQRNKGNFPGRFSGRQFSNSRSEMNVSTLELGDSALYLCASSDRQGYGYTFGSGTRLTVV.